This note documents a single T cell receptor beta chain sequence. Repertoires were generated with immunoSEQ multiplex PCR, while TCRdb's copy carries only in-frame clones and drops some. The data contain 50,000 to 75,000 clones, more than 85% of them seen just once; the ten biggest clones take up about 2.5%. The sample is drawn from a study of T cell changes during pregnancy in multiple sclerosis. The CDR3 sequence is 15 residues long. V lost 4 bases and J lost 0, with 10 bases in between. Per germline, CDR1 MNHEY and CDR2 SVGAGI. V usage is TRBV6-5 and J usage is TRBJ2-4; no clear D. The TCR was taken from a female donor with multiple sclerosis, enrolled in a pregnancy study. Sample: CD8+ T cells from peripheral blood mononuclear cells, taken in the third trimester of pregnancy. The CDR3 is CASSSSVVAKNIQYF. The CDR3 DNA reads as TGTGCCAGCAGTTCCAGCGTTGTAGCCAAAAACATTCAGTACTTC.